One sample yielded the 18 T cell receptor beta chains listed below, sequenced in a study of blood T cell repertoires in COVID-19. Clones were sequenced by immunoSEQ multiplex PCR, and TCRdb holds only the in-frame ones, with some missing. The sample carries 220,000 or so clones, about 83% recorded once. Sequenced material: PBMCs or T cells enriched from blood (not recorded which). These receptors came from a woman aged 45-65 years who had recovered from COVID-19.

This rearrangement joins TRBV28 to TRBJ1-1; D ambiguous. Germline V gene data show CDR1 as MDHEN and CDR2 as SYDVKM. Trimming removed 6 bases from V and 6 bases from J, with 5 bases in between. The CDR3 totals 10 residues. The chain's CDR3 is CASRSSEAFF. The CDR3 DNA reads as TGTGCCAGCAGATCGTCTGAAGCTTTCTTT.

The rearrangement joins TRBV7-9 to TRBJ1-4, with TRBD1 as a possible D gene (6 bases). Germline V gene data show CDR1 as SEHNR and CDR2 as FQNEAQ (reference sequence). The CDR3 has 13 residues. V dropped 8 bases and J dropped 7 bases, with 14 bases sitting between them. The CDR3, as DNA: TGTGCCAGCGGGACATGGACAACTGAAAAACTGTTTTTT. This encodes CASGTWTTEKLFF. The complete variable domain, with remaining parts taken from reference TRBV7-9 and TRBJ1-4, reads DTGVSQNPRHKITKRGQNVTFRCDPISEHNRLYWYRQTLGQGPEFLTYFQNEAQLEKSRLLSDRFSAERPKGSFSTLEIQRTEQGDSAMYLCASGTWTTEKLFFGSGTQLSVL.

CDR3 sequence (DNA): TGTGCCAGCAGCTTAGCGCGAGCGGGAGTTGAGGAGCAGTACTTC. Translation gives CASSLARAGVEEQYF. The chain joins TRBV7-2 to TRBJ2-7; TRBD2 matches at 8 bases. This CDR3 is 15 amino acids long. Unmatched junction bases numbered 8, after V lost 0 bases and J lost 7 bases. The germline V gene has CDR1 SGHTA and CDR2 FQGNSA.

This clone has only a few counts. The CDR3 region is CASAWEGGFGYTF. DNA for the CDR3: TGTGCCAGCGCCTGGGAGGGTGGTTTTGGCTACACCTTC. The rearrangement links TRBV6-5 to TRBJ1-2; D is unclear. The CDR3 contains 13 residues. CDR1 is MNHEY, CDR2 SVGAGI, per germline. V lost 8 bases to trimming and J lost 7 bases, with 17 bases between them.

This clone appeared once. This rearrangement joins TRBV7-9 to TRBJ2-1, with D tentatively TRBD2 (5 bases). This CDR3 is 16 amino acids long. Germline CDR1 and CDR2: SEHNR and FQNEAQ (reference sequence). V was shortened by 4 bases and J by 6 bases, with 19 bases between the two germline ends. The CDR3 nucleotides read TGTGCCAGCAGCTCCGAGATCGGGGTTTTGGTCAATGAGCAGTTCTTC. This sequence encodes CASSSEIGVLVNEQFF.

The genes are TRBV4-2 and TRBJ1-4, with a weak D call TRBD1 (5 bases). This CDR3 is 15 amino acids long. V was shortened by 4 bases and J by 6 bases, with 15 bases between the two germline ends. Per germline, CDR1 LGHNA and CDR2 YNFKEQ. For the CDR3, the DNA is TGTGCCAGCAGCCCCCCTGGGAGGACATATGAAAAACTGTTTTTT. Its protein is CASSPPGRTYEKLFF.

This clone has a handful of counts. This chain joins TRBV20-1 and TRBJ2-7; D might be TRBD1 (6 bases). CDR1 is DFQATT, CDR2 SNEGSKA, per germline (reference sequence). Trimming shortened V by 3 bases and J by 3 bases, and 18 bases separated the two germline ends. This CDR3 is 15 amino acids long. CDR3 nucleotides: TGCAGTGCTAGTTCTCCGGGACACGTATACTACGAGCAGTACTTC. Protein product: CSASSPGHVYYEQYF.

CDR3 in amino acids: CSARRGTNTGELFF. DNA of the CDR3: TGCAGCGCCCGGCGGGGGACGAACACCGGGGAGCTGTTTTTT. V gene TRBV29-1 combines with J gene TRBJ2-2, with 7 positions matching TRBD2. Germline V CDR1 and CDR2: SQVTM, ANQGSEA. V shed 7 bases and J 0 bases; nucleotides not matched to a gene: 5. The CDR3 contains 14 residues.

DNA for the CDR3: TGTGCCACCAGTGACCCCAAAGCGGGGGAGACTGGGGAGCAGTACTTC. Translated: CATSDPKAGETGEQYF. The gene calls are TRBV24-1 and TRBJ2-7; TRBD2 aligns across 8 bases. Germline V gives CDR1 KGHDR, CDR2 SFDVKD. Unmatched junction bases numbered 14, after V lost 4 bases and J lost 7 bases. CDR3 length: 16 amino acids.

CDR3 nucleotide sequence: TGTGCCAGCAGCTTGTTAGGCAGCGAGTTCTACGAGCAGTACTTC. It yields the protein CASSLLGSEFYEQYF. This rearrangement joins TRBV5-6 to TRBJ2-7; D remains ambiguous. V lost 1 base to trimming and J lost 3 bases, with 14 bases between them. Per the germline V gene, CDR1 is SGHDT and CDR2 is YYEEEE. The CDR3 is 15 amino acids.

The chain carries TRBV2 and TRBJ1-2; 7 bases agree with TRBD1. Germline CDR1 reads SNHLY; CDR2 reads FYNNEI. Trimming cost V 6 bases and J 6 bases; bases outside gene matches: 7. The CDR3 consists of 13 residues. The CDR3 is CASSLQGFDGYTF. CDR3 nucleotide sequence: TGTGCCAGCAGCTTACAGGGGTTCGATGGCTACACCTTC. The variable domain in full, with the rest retrieved from reference TRBV2 and TRBJ1-2, is EPEVTQTPSHQVTQMGQEVILRCVPISNHLYFYWYRQILGQKVEFLVSFYNNEISEKSEIFDDQFSVERPDGSNFTLKIRSTKLEDSAMYFCASSLQGFDGYTFGSGTRLTVV.

The chain has TRBV2 and TRBJ1-2; no firm D call. V lost 1 base, J lost 3 bases, and 12 bases lay in between. CDR1 and CDR2 from the germline V gene are SNHLY and FYNNEI. CDR3 length: 15 residues. CDR3 DNA sequence: TGTGCCAGCAGTGAAGTGGTGGGCCTCGACTATGGCTACACCTTC. Encoded protein: CASSEVVGLDYGYTF.

The chain carries TRBV7-9 and TRBJ1-4; D gene uncertain. CDR1 is SEHNR and CDR2 is FQNEAQ in the germline V gene (reference sequence). Trimming removed 1 base from V and 0 bases from J, with 6 bases in between. The CDR3 is 15 amino acids. This CDR3 is CASSLGLATNEKLFF. The CDR3 bases are TGTGCCAGCAGCTTAGGGCTTGCAACTAATGAAAAACTGTTTTTT. Variable domain in full (rest from reference TRBV7-9 and TRBJ1-4): DTGVSQNPRHKITKRGQNVTFRCDPISEHNRLYWYRQTLGQGPEFLTYFQNEAQLEKSRLLSDRFSAERPKGSFSTLEIQRTEQGDSAMYLCASSLGLATNEKLFFGSGTQLSVL.

The V call is TRBV4-1, the J call TRBJ2-3; TRBD2 is a possible D gene (6 bases). Germline assignment: CDR1 MGHRA and CDR2 YSYEKL. The germline V and J ends were trimmed by 4 bases and 1 base, with 12 bases remaining between them. CDR3 length equals 15 residues. Here the CDR3 reads CASSPPGEGTDTQYF. DNA of the CDR3: TGCGCCAGCAGCCCACCGGGGGAGGGCACAGATACGCAGTATTTT.

The chain recombines TRBV5-6 with TRBJ1-2; 7 positions match TRBD1. Germline-derived CDR1 and CDR2 are SGHDT and YYEEEE. With V trimmed by 2 bases and J by 3 bases, 4 bases remained unmatched. This CDR3 spans 14 amino acids. In nucleotides, the CDR3 is TGTGCCAGCAGCTTTAACAGGGGATACTATGGCTACACCTTC. Translating gives CASSFNRGYYGYTF.

V is TRBV5-1 and J is TRBJ1-2; no reliable D call. With 0 bases removed from V and 11 bases from J, the gap between germline ends came to 17 bases. Germline V gives CDR1 SGHRS, CDR2 YFSETQ. The length of the CDR3 is 14 residues. Written as DNA, the CDR3 is TGCGCCAGCAGCTTGGCGGCGGCCCCGTCGAATTACACCTTC. Its translation is CASSLAAAPSNYTF.

This chain connects TRBV7-8 to TRBJ1-4; D remains unclear. V dropped 7 bases and J dropped 4 bases, with 13 bases sitting between them. This CDR3 comprises 14 residues. Germline V gene lookup returns CDR1 SGHVS and CDR2 FQNEAQ. The CDR3 region has the DNA TGTGCCAGCAACTCACCAGGATATAATGAAAAACTGTTTTTT. It translates to CASNSPGYNEKLFF.

The chain employs TRBV30 and TRBJ2-2; 10 bases are a match to TRBD2. In germline, CDR1 is GTSNPN, CDR2 SVGIG (reference sequence). V lost 5 bases to trimming and J lost 8 bases; unmatched junction nucleotides: 17. The CDR3 has 17 amino acids. The CDR3 DNA sequence: TGTGCCTGGTCCAGAGGCACTAGCGGGATAGTCTCTGGGGAGCTGTTTTTT. It translates to CAWSRGTSGIVSGELFF.